Sequencing of this TCR beta chain was carried out in a study of blood T cells in healthy people across ages. Study observations and caveats: Estimates of total diversity, which came from one million sequenced T cells, were considered to be underestimates.

A second roughly 7 to 11 cycle PCR used barcoded and J-beta primers. TCRdb redid the calling of the 5' RACE reads with MiXCR, one entry per CDR3 protein. The profile shows more than 650,000 distinct CDR3 sequences, over 20% of them singletons. This CDR3 spans 14 amino acids. The V gene lost 3 bases and the J gene lost 2 bases, with 10 bases spanning the gap. This clonotype appeared many times. The antigen is unknown. The sequence was collected from a man aged 65 to 85 in good health. Source material: blood. V usage is TRBV12-3 or TRBV12-4 and J usage is TRBJ2-5; possibly TRBD1 for D (6 bases). This CDR3 reads CASSLRQGQETQYF. The CDR3, as DNA: TGTGCCAGCAGTTTGCGGCAGGGGCAAGAGACCCAGTACTTC.